Each of the 14 T cell receptor beta chains below was sequenced from the same sample in a study of cytomegalovirus exposure and HLA in healthy donors. The assay was immunoSEQ multiplex PCR, and TCRdb's table has in-frame clones only and misses some. The repertoire consists of fewer than 350,000 clones, with roughly 88% occurring once and the leading ten covering about 0.85%. The sample was PBMCs. The receptors shown here come from a woman aged 18-29 years in good health and CMV-seronegative.

This clone was observed a single time. The chain joins TRBV29-1 to TRBJ2-7, with a tentative D call TRBD2 (5 bases). V was cut by 6 bases and J by 3 bases, with 9 bases left in between. Germline loops: CDR1 SQVTM, CDR2 ANQGSEA. The CDR3 spans 11 residues. The CDR3 here is CSVKGSYEQYF. In DNA form, the CDR3 reads TGCAGCGTGAAAGGGAGCTACGAGCAGTACTTC.

Here the CDR3 DNA reads TGTGCCAGCAGTGAGGGGAGCGGGAGGTACAATGAGCAGTTCTTC. Protein: CASSEGSGRYNEQFF. This sequence joins TRBV6-4 and TRBJ2-1; TRBD2 matches 9 bases. V was pared by 3 bases and J by 4 bases, with 4 bases of the junction left unmatched. This CDR3 comprises 15 residues. CDR1 and CDR2 from the germline V gene are MRHNA and SNTAGT.

This sequence joins TRBV28 and TRBJ1-4, with D perhaps matching TRBD1 (5 bases). The CDR3 has 16 amino acids. Trimming pared 3 bases from V and 8 bases from J, leaving 19 bases between. From germline, CDR1 is MDHEN and CDR2 SYDVKM. The CDR3 reads CASSLKYARVGEKLFF. The CDR3 DNA reads TGTGCCAGCAGTTTGAAGTACGCCAGGGTAGGGGAAAAACTGTTTTTT.

Remarks on this clone: The sample has other DNA sequences that encode this CDR3 too. The chain employs TRBV15 and TRBJ2-1, with D possibly being TRBD1 (7 bases). V lost 1 base, J lost 4 bases, and 8 bases lay in between. The CDR3 extends over 14 amino acids. Germline V gene data show CDR1 as LNHNV and CDR2 as YYDKDF (reference sequence). CDR3 coding DNA: TGTGCCACCAGCAGAGCAGGGGGGTACAATGAGCAGTTCTTC. Amino acids: CATSRAGGYNEQFF.

The V gene is TRBV4-1, the J gene TRBJ2-7; TRBD2 matches at 8 bases. CDR1 MGHRA and CDR2 YSYEKL come from the germline V gene. V lost 0 bases and J lost 7; bases outside the gene matches: 14. The CDR3 is 17 residues long. CDR3 DNA sequence: TGCGCCAGCAGCCAAGATCCACCTCGGGAGGGCCTTGAGGAGCAGTACTTC. This codes for CASSQDPPREGLEEQYF.

This chain uses TRBV10-3 with TRBJ2-7, with 10 bases fitting TRBD1. This CDR3 region has 16 residues. Looked up from germline, CDR1 is ENHRY and CDR2 is SYGVKD. Losses at the gene ends were 6 bases for V and 7 bases for J; bases not matched to a gene: 15. The CDR3 region is CAIRGDRGSSTGEQYF. CDR3 coding DNA: TGTGCCATCAGGGGGGACAGGGGTTCCTCCACGGGGGAGCAGTACTTC.

The chain combines TRBV7-7 with TRBJ2-7; the D gene is possibly TRBD2 (6 bases). Trimming removed 11 bases at V and 5 bases at J, with 19 bases between. Germline V gene data show CDR1 as SSHAT and CDR2 as FNYEAQ (reference sequence). CDR3 length: 13 amino acids. CDR3 coding DNA: TGTGCCGTGTCAGGCGGGAAAAGGAACGAGCAGTACTTC. Protein sequence: CAVSGGKRNEQYF.

This clone was detected only a few times. The chain is built from TRBV7-8 and TRBJ2-1; D may be TRBD1 (6 bases). The length of the CDR3 is 17 residues. V was cut by 5 bases and J by 1 base, with 18 bases left in between. Germline CDR1 and CDR2: SGHVS and FQNEAQ. The CDR3 DNA reads as TGTGCCAGCAGCCCGCCCCGACAGGAAGGGTCCTACAATGAGCAGTTCTTC. Translated: CASSPPRQEGSYNEQFF.

J is TRBJ2-2 and V is TRBV2; D is possibly TRBD2 (6 bases). This CDR3 contains 15 residues. V was pared by 4 bases and J by 6 bases, with 15 bases between. Germline V lookup: CDR1 SNHLY, CDR2 FYNNEI. Here the CDR3 reads CASSVETSGSGELFF. DNA of the CDR3: TGTGCCAGCAGTGTTGAGACTAGTGGTTCCGGGGAGCTGTTTTTT. Looking up the rest from reference TRBV2 and TRBJ2-2 gives the full variable domain: EPEVTQTPSHQVTQMGQEVILRCVPISNHLYFYWYRQILGQKVEFLVSFYNNEISEKSEIFDDQFSVERPDGSNFTLKIRSTKLEDSAMYFCASSVETSGSGELFFGEGSRLTVL.

This chain connects TRBV19 to TRBJ1-1, with TRBD1 identical over 7 bases. V lost 9 bases and J lost 0; bases outside the gene matches: 7. Germline CDR1 and CDR2: LNHDA and SQIVND (reference sequence). This CDR3 has 14 residues. The CDR3, as DNA: TGTGCCAGCGCCTACAGGGGCATGAACACTGAAGCTTTCTTT. Translating gives CASAYRGMNTEAFF. Drawing the rest from reference TRBV19 and TRBJ1-1, the complete variable domain is DGGITQSPKYLFRKEGQNVTLSCEQNLNHDAMYWYRQDPGQGLRLIYYSQIVNDFQKGDIAEGYSVSREKKESFPLTVTSAQKNPTAFYLCASAYRGMNTEAFFGQGTRLTVV.

The gene calls are TRBV18 and TRBJ1-1; D not certain. Germline V gene data show CDR1 as KGHSH and CDR2 as LQKENI. V lost 6 bases and J 4 bases, leaving 15 bases between the germline ends. The CDR3 is 14 residues long. The CDR3, as DNA: TGTGCCAGCTCCCTAGAGGGCTTTGGCACTGAAGCTTTCTTT. It is translated as CASSLEGFGTEAFF.

This chain connects TRBV9 to TRBJ1-4; maybe TRBD1 (6 bases). The V end lost 4 bases, the J end lost 1 base, and 8 bases lay between the germline ends. Germline lookup yields CDR1 SGDLS and CDR2 YYNGEE. The CDR3 extends over 14 amino acids. The CDR3 is CASSSGVTNEKLFF. DNA of the CDR3: TGTGCCAGCAGCTCAGGGGTAACTAATGAAAAACTGTTTTTT.

The chain has TRBV6-5 and TRBJ1-3; weak D call: TRBD1 (5 bases). Trimming cost V 2 bases and J 3 bases, with 14 bases left between them. This CDR3 contains 16 residues. In germline, CDR1 is MNHEY, CDR2 SVGAGI. The DNA of the CDR3 is TGTGCCAGCAGTTACGTGGGGGGATCGGGTGGAAACACCATATATTTT. Protein product: CASSYVGGSGGNTIYF.

Details on this clone: Within the sample, other DNA sequences also encode this same CDR3. The chain has TRBV6-5 and TRBJ2-5, with D unclear. CDR1 MNHEY and CDR2 SVGAGI come from the germline V gene. Trimming took 0 bases from V and 2 from J, leaving 7 bases between them. The CDR3 has 14 amino acids. CDR3 in amino acids: CASSYSGGQETQYF. The CDR3 DNA reads as TGTGCCAGCAGTTACTCTGGCGGTCAAGAGACCCAGTACTTC.